This TCR beta chain was recorded in a study of cytomegalovirus exposure and HLA in healthy donors. Overall study context: Later analysis reported that the roughly 130 validation repertoires shared the platform of the roughly 680 first-cohort repertoires. Findings of the study overall: Reports described diagnosis of cytomegalovirus status by the classifier as highly specific and sensitive. The authors listed approximately 160 TCR beta chains as cytomegalovirus-associated.

Here immunoSEQ multiplex PCR was the method, and the copy in TCRdb shows in-frame clones only, minus some. The sample gives 120,000 or so clones, about 84% of which show up once; nearly 5% is in the top ten. V lost 2 bases to trimming and J lost 2 bases, with 13 bases between them. The CDR3 has 15 residues. Germline CDR1 and CDR2: SGHRS and YFSETQ. In its sample, this clone was seen once. Its antigen is not identified. The receptor was isolated from a man aged 18 to 30 in good health and CMV-seronegative. The chain uses TRBV5-1 and TRBJ1-1, with TRBD1 as a possible D gene (5 bases). Sequenced input: PBMCs. The CDR3 spells CASSFYGGRNTEAFF. DNA of the CDR3: TGCGCCAGCAGCTTTTACGGGGGACGAAACACTGAAGCTTTCTTT.